This is a list of T cell receptor beta chains from one sample in a study of Ad26.COV2.S vaccination and SARS-CoV-2 variants. Sequencing used immunoSEQ multiplex PCR; TCRdb keeps in-frame clones, though not all of them. The data hold about 680,000 clones, with 80% to 90% observed a single time. The material was peripheral blood, obtained in a trial of Ad26.COV2.S vaccine versus placebo. The receptors here all came from a person aged 18-65 years who received the Ad26.COV2.S COVID-19 vaccine or a placebo. CDR3s include the opening cysteine and the closing phenylalanine or tryptophan. The D gene is left open where the match is weak. For some rows the clone size is stated as once, few or many, or as a class when expanded; others skip it.

J gene: TRBJ1-2; V gene: TRBV5-8; D gene: -; clone size: -; CDR3 DNA: TGTGCCAGCAAAGCGACGGGCTATGGCTACACCTTC; CDR3 protein: CASKATGYGYTF
J gene: TRBJ2-3; V gene: TRBV6-4; D gene: -; clone size: -; CDR3 DNA: TGTGCCAGCAGTGAATTTGATAGTGGCTACACAGATACGCAGTATTTT; CDR3 protein: CASSEFDSGYTDTQYF
J gene: TRBJ2-5; V gene: TRBV5-1; D gene: -; clone size: -; CDR3 DNA: TGCGCCAGCATAGCGGGGACAGGCTACCGAGAGACCCAGTACTTC; CDR3 protein: CASIAGTGYRETQYF
J gene: TRBJ2-7; V gene: TRBV5-6; D gene: -; clone size: -; CDR3 DNA: TGTGCCAGCAGCCCAGCACCCCCGGGACGGATCTACGAGCAGTACTTC; CDR3 protein: CASSPAPPGRIYEQYF
J gene: TRBJ2-5; V gene: TRBV5-5; D gene: TRBD2; clone size: -; CDR3 DNA: TGTGCCAGCAGCTTTGGACTAGCGGGAGTGGAGACCCAGTACTTC; CDR3 protein: CASSFGLAGVETQYF
J gene: TRBJ2-1; V gene: TRBV5-4; D gene: -; clone size: -; CDR3 DNA: TGTGCCAGCAGCTTGGAACGGGGGCCCTCCTACAATGAGCAGTTCTTC; CDR3 protein: CASSLERGPSYNEQFF
J gene: TRBJ2-7; V gene: TRBV7-9; D gene: -; clone size: -; CDR3 DNA: TGTGCCAGCAGCTTAGAGGTAGTCGGCCAGTACTTC; CDR3 protein: CASSLEVVGQYF
J gene: TRBJ2-5; V gene: TRBV5-4; D gene: TRBD2; clone size: -; CDR3 DNA: TGTGCCAGCAGCTCTGCGGGAGGTAGTCAAGAGACCCAGTACTTC; CDR3 protein: CASSSAGGSQETQYF
J gene: TRBJ1-1; V gene: TRBV5-1; D gene: -; clone size: once; CDR3 DNA: TGCGCCAGCAGTAATGAGTTAGCTTTCTTT; CDR3 protein: CASSNELAFF
J gene: TRBJ1-5; V gene: TRBV7-2; D gene: -; clone size: once; CDR3 DNA: TGTGCCAGCAAGGAATGGGCAGGGGATGGGCAGCCCCAGCATTTT; CDR3 protein: CASKEWAGDGQPQHF
J gene: TRBJ2-2; V gene: TRBV11-3; D gene: TRBD1; clone size: once; CDR3 DNA: TGTGCCAGCAGACAGGGGCGGAACACCGGGGAGCTGTTTTTT; CDR3 protein: CASRQGRNTGELFF
J gene: TRBJ2-3; V gene: TRBV6-6; D gene: -; clone size: -; CDR3 DNA: TGTGCCAGCAGTTATTCGACAGGTTCAGATACGCAGTATTTT; CDR3 protein: CASSYSTGSDTQYF
J gene: TRBJ2-1; V gene: TRBV25-1; D gene: -; clone size: -; CDR3 DNA: TGTGCCAGCAGTGATTCAAGCTCCTACAATGAGCAGTTCTTC; CDR3 protein: CASSDSSSYNEQFF
J gene: TRBJ2-2; V gene: TRBV7-2; D gene: -; clone size: -; CDR3 DNA: TGTGCCAGCGTCCTGGGTAGGGTGACTGCCGGGGAGCTGTTTTTT; CDR3 protein: CASVLGRVTAGELFF
J gene: TRBJ2-3; V gene: TRBV7-2; D gene: -; clone size: -; CDR3 DNA: TGTGCCAGCAGCTCAACCCGACAGGTAGATACGCAGTATTTT; CDR3 protein: CASSSTRQVDTQYF
J gene: TRBJ2-5; V gene: TRBV3-1/TRBV3-2; D gene: -; clone size: -; CDR3 DNA: TGTGCCAGCAGCCAAGGACAGTGGGGGACCCAGTACTTC; CDR3 protein: CASSQGQWGTQYF
J gene: TRBJ2-3; V gene: TRBV4-3; D gene: -; clone size: -; CDR3 DNA: TGCGCCAGCAGCCAAGACCCAGTAACAGGGAGCCTACCTAGCACAGATACGCAGTATTTT; CDR3 protein: CASSQDPVTGSLPSTDTQYF
J gene: TRBJ2-1; V gene: TRBV25-1; D gene: TRBD2; clone size: -; CDR3 DNA: TGTGCCAGCCTACCGGGAGGGTTGTACAATGAGCAGTTCTTC; CDR3 protein: CASLPGGLYNEQFF
J gene: TRBJ2-1; V gene: TRBV7-2; D gene: -; clone size: -; CDR3 DNA: TGTGCCAGCAGCTTAGTCGGGAGCTCCTACAATGAGCAGTTCTTC; CDR3 protein: CASSLVGSSYNEQFF
J gene: TRBJ1-6; V gene: TRBV2; D gene: -; clone size: -; CDR3 DNA: TGTGCCAGCAGTGGCGGGCCCCAGGGGCGAGGTTCACCCCTCCACTTT; CDR3 protein: CASSGGPQGRGSPLHF
J gene: TRBJ2-2; V gene: TRBV2; D gene: TRBD2; clone size: -; CDR3 DNA: TGTGCCAGCAGCCAACTAGCGGGAGTTCACGGGGAGCTGTTTTTT; CDR3 protein: CASSQLAGVHGELFF
J gene: TRBJ2-1; V gene: TRBV6-2/TRBV6-3; D gene: TRBD2; clone size: -; CDR3 DNA: TGTGCCAGCAGTTACTCTGGGACTAGCGGGAGGGCCCGGAATGAGCAGTTCTTC; CDR3 protein: CASSYSGTSGRARNEQFF
J gene: TRBJ1-5; V gene: TRBV6-6; D gene: TRBD1; clone size: few; CDR3 DNA: TGTGCCAGCAGTCCCCAGGCCTCCGGGACAGGGGAAAGTCAGCCCCAGCATTTT; CDR3 protein: CASSPQASGTGESQPQHF
J gene: TRBJ2-7; V gene: TRBV7-3; D gene: -; clone size: -; CDR3 DNA: TGTGCCAGCAGCTTAACAGCAGATTACGAGCAGTACTTC; CDR3 protein: CASSLTADYEQYF
J gene: TRBJ2-5; V gene: TRBV14; D gene: -; clone size: -; CDR3 DNA: TGTGCCAGCAGCCAAGATCTGGGAATAAGGGAGACCCAGTACTTC; CDR3 protein: CASSQDLGIRETQYF
J gene: TRBJ2-7; V gene: TRBV7-9; D gene: -; clone size: -; CDR3 DNA: TGTGCCAGCAGCCCCCTCTTAGGAGAAACCTACGAGCAGTACTTC; CDR3 protein: CASSPLLGETYEQYF
J gene: TRBJ1-2; V gene: TRBV4-3; D gene: -; clone size: -; CDR3 DNA: TGCGCCAGCAGCCAAGGCGGGACCACATATGGCTACACCTTC; CDR3 protein: CASSQGGTTYGYTF
J gene: TRBJ2-1; V gene: TRBV27; D gene: TRBD2; clone size: -; CDR3 DNA: TGTGCCAGCAGTCTCGGACTAGCGGACAATGAGCAGTTCTTC; CDR3 protein: CASSLGLADNEQFF
J gene: TRBJ2-3; V gene: TRBV2; D gene: -; clone size: -; CDR3 DNA: TGTGCCAGCAGTGACCGCCGGGACACTCCTACAGATACGCAGTATTTT; CDR3 protein: CASSDRRDTPTDTQYF
J gene: TRBJ1-5; V gene: TRBV5-4; D gene: -; clone size: -; CDR3 DNA: TGTGCCAGCACCTTCCCCCTTTCGGTGGGCCATCAGCCCCAGCATTTT; CDR3 protein: CASTFPLSVGHQPQHF
J gene: TRBJ2-7; V gene: TRBV6-5; D gene: -; clone size: -; CDR3 DNA: TGTGCCAGCAGGGCCGGGTCGGGCAGGGCCTACGAGCAGTACTTC; CDR3 protein: CASRAGSGRAYEQYF
J gene: TRBJ2-5; V gene: TRBV14; D gene: TRBD2; clone size: -; CDR3 DNA: TGTGCCAGCAGCCGAGGACTAGCGGTTATAGAGACCCAGTACTTC; CDR3 protein: CASSRGLAVIETQYF
J gene: TRBJ2-3; V gene: TRBV30; D gene: -; clone size: -; CDR3 DNA: TGTGCCTGGAATGGGGGCGTTACAGATACGCAGTATTTT; CDR3 protein: CAWNGGVTDTQYF
J gene: TRBJ2-3; V gene: TRBV12-3/TRBV12-4; D gene: -; clone size: -; CDR3 DNA: TGTGCCAGCGGGGCGGATAATACGCAGTATTTT; CDR3 protein: CASGADNTQYF
J gene: TRBJ1-1; V gene: TRBV18; D gene: -; clone size: -; CDR3 DNA: TGTGCCAGCTCACCTTTCAGCAGGGACACTGAAGCTTTCTTT; CDR3 protein: CASSPFSRDTEAFF
J gene: TRBJ2-7; V gene: TRBV19; D gene: TRBD1; clone size: -; CDR3 DNA: TGTGCCAGTAGCCGGACCGGGACAGGGTTCTACGAGCAGTACTTC; CDR3 protein: CASSRTGTGFYEQYF
J gene: TRBJ2-6; V gene: TRBV6-2/TRBV6-3; D gene: -; clone size: -; CDR3 DNA: TGTGCCAGCAGTCCAGCTAGCTCTGGGGCCAACGTCCTGACTTTC; CDR3 protein: CASSPASSGANVLTF
J gene: TRBJ2-5; V gene: TRBV27; D gene: -; clone size: -; CDR3 DNA: TGTGCCAGCAGTTCTATCCTGGGAAGGGCCCAAGAGACCCAGTACTTC; CDR3 protein: CASSSILGRAQETQYF
J gene: TRBJ1-1; V gene: TRBV2; D gene: -; clone size: -; CDR3 DNA: TGTGCCAGCAGTGTTAGTACAGGTTTGGGTTGGACGAACACTGAAGCTTTCTTT; CDR3 protein: CASSVSTGLGWTNTEAFF
J gene: TRBJ1-6; V gene: TRBV14; D gene: -; clone size: -; CDR3 DNA: TGTGCCAGCAGCCAAAATAGCGGGACGTTCGGTTCACCCCTCCACTTT; CDR3 protein: CASSQNSGTFGSPLHF
J gene: TRBJ2-1; V gene: TRBV6-5; D gene: TRBD2; clone size: -; CDR3 DNA: TGTGCCAGCAGGAGCGGGGGGCTCGCTAACAATGAGCAGTTCTTC; CDR3 protein: CASRSGGLANNEQFF
J gene: TRBJ1-2; V gene: TRBV5-4; D gene: -; clone size: -; CDR3 DNA: TGTGCCAGCAGCGTGACAGGTGCTAACTATGGCTACACCTTC; CDR3 protein: CASSVTGANYGYTF
J gene: TRBJ2-3; V gene: TRBV13; D gene: -; clone size: -; CDR3 DNA: TGTGCCAGCAGCTTAGCCCCAGGGGCCCCGGATACGCAGTATTTT; CDR3 protein: CASSLAPGAPDTQYF
J gene: TRBJ2-7; V gene: TRBV5-4; D gene: TRBD1; clone size: -; CDR3 DNA: TGTGCCAGCAGCACCGGGACAGGCGCCTACGAGCAGTACTTC; CDR3 protein: CASSTGTGAYEQYF
J gene: TRBJ2-1; V gene: TRBV18; D gene: -; clone size: -; CDR3 DNA: TGTGCCAGCTCACCGGGACCCAATGAGCAGTTCTTC; CDR3 protein: CASSPGPNEQFF
J gene: TRBJ1-3; V gene: TRBV11-2; D gene: -; clone size: -; CDR3 DNA: TGTGCCAGCAGCTTAGATAGGGCAAACACCATATATTTT; CDR3 protein: CASSLDRANTIYF
J gene: TRBJ1-1; V gene: TRBV5-6; D gene: -; clone size: -; CDR3 DNA: TGTGCCAGCAGCTTCAAACCGACGCTGAACACTGAAGCTTTCTTT; CDR3 protein: CASSFKPTLNTEAFF
J gene: TRBJ2-7; V gene: TRBV7-9; D gene: -; clone size: -; CDR3 DNA: TGTGCCAGCAGCCCCCTAGGGGCAGGTAGCCGGCCGCATAGCTTC; CDR3 protein: CASSPLGAGSRPHSF
J gene: TRBJ1-3; V gene: TRBV30; D gene: TRBD1; clone size: -; CDR3 DNA: TGTGCCTGGAGTGGTAACAGGGGTTCTGGAAACACCATATATTTT; CDR3 protein: CAWSGNRGSGNTIYF
J gene: TRBJ2-7; V gene: TRBV7-2; D gene: TRBD2; clone size: -; CDR3 DNA: TGTGCCAGCAGCGTCAGCGGGAGTGGGATTTACGAGCAGTACTTC; CDR3 protein: CASSVSGSGIYEQYF
J gene: TRBJ2-1; V gene: TRBV29-1; D gene: -; clone size: -; CDR3 DNA: TGCAGCGGGAACAGGGACTCCTACGTTGAGCAGTTCTTC; CDR3 protein: CSGNRDSYVEQFF
J gene: TRBJ2-1; V gene: TRBV5-1; D gene: TRBD2; clone size: -; CDR3 DNA: TGCGCCAGCAGCCCCGAGGTGGCGGGGGGGCACAATGAGCAGTTCTTC; CDR3 protein: CASSPEVAGGHNEQFF
J gene: TRBJ1-1; V gene: TRBV7-2; D gene: TRBD1; clone size: once; CDR3 DNA: TGTGCCAGCAGCTTAGTGGGACAGGGGCCTGAAGCTTTCTTT; CDR3 protein: CASSLVGQGPEAFF
J gene: TRBJ1-2; V gene: TRBV27; D gene: -; clone size: -; CDR3 DNA: TGTGCCAGCAGCTTACTGGGGGGGCAGGTGAACTATGGCTACACCTTC; CDR3 protein: CASSLLGGQVNYGYTF
J gene: TRBJ1-3; V gene: TRBV2; D gene: -; clone size: -; CDR3 DNA: TGTGCCAGCAGTCCTCAGGGCCTCTCTGGAAACACCATATATTTT; CDR3 protein: CASSPQGLSGNTIYF